The 24 T cell receptor beta chains listed next were all sequenced from one sample in a study of prognosis after radiotherapy for stage I lung cancer. Genomic DNA was the source, and TCR beta CDR3 was amplified from it by two-round multiplex PCR. TRBV and TRBJ genes each had their own specific primers in first-round PCR. TCRdb used MiXCR to reprocess the multiplex PCR reads, holding one entry per CDR3 protein. The table lists about 16,000 distinct CDR3 sequences, around two fifths of them singletons. The source was PBMCs, collected before or after stereotactic body radiation therapy (not recorded which). These receptors were collected from a donor at least 50 years old with non-small cell lung cancer.

This clonotype was seen many times. This sequence joins TRBV9 and TRBJ2-5; the D gene could be TRBD1 or TRBD2 (6 bases each). Germline CDR1 SGDLS, CDR2 YYNGEE. This CDR3 is built from 14 residues. The V gene lost 0 bases and the J gene lost 4 bases, with 10 bases spanning the gap. The CDR3 DNA sequence: TGTGCCAGCAGCGTAGGAGGGGGGCGAGAGACCCAGTACTTC. Translation gives CASSVGGGRETQYF.

This clonotype was observed many times. This chain uses TRBV24-1 with TRBJ1-4, with TRBD1 matching 11 bases. CDR3 length: 18 residues. V was clipped by 2 bases and J by 1 base; unmatched bases: 5. In germline, CDR1 is KGHDR, CDR2 SFDVKD. Written as DNA, the CDR3 is TGTGCCACCAGTGATTCGGGACAGGGGGATGGAACTAATGAAAAACTGTTTTTT. This gives the protein CATSDSGQGDGTNEKLFF.

Only one count was recorded for this clonotype. The chain recombines TRBV6-1 with TRBJ1-5, with D possibly matching TRBD1 (5 bases). Trimming shortened V by 3 bases and J by 5 bases, and 8 bases separated the two germline ends. CDR1 MNHNS and CDR2 SASEGT come from the germline V gene. This CDR3 is 13 amino acids long. The CDR3 nucleotides are TGTGCCAGCAGTGACAGGGAGGATCAGCCCCAGCATTTT. This codes for CASSDREDQPQHF.

V and J are TRBV6-4 and TRBJ2-1, with D possibly TRBD2 on 6 matching bases. The CDR3 spans 16 residues. Germline CDR1 and CDR2: MRHNA and SNTAGT. With 4 bases removed from V and 0 bases from J, the gap between germline ends came to 13 bases. In nucleotides, the CDR3 is TGTGCCAGCAGTGCAGAGCCCGGGGGCTCCTACAATGAGCAGTTCTTC. Amino acid sequence: CASSAEPGGSYNEQFF.

This clonotype ranks as medium-sized. The V call is TRBV19, the J call TRBJ1-3, with 11 bases aligning to TRBD1. V was pared by 4 bases and J by 2 bases, with 4 bases of the junction left unmatched. The CDR3 sequence is 16 residues long. The germline CDR1 and CDR2 sequences are LNHDA and SQIVND (reference sequence). The CDR3 protein is CASSTTDRGPGNTIYF. The CDR3 DNA reads as TGTGCCAGTAGTACCACGGACAGGGGGCCTGGAAACACCATATATTTT.

For this clonotype: Since a far larger clone is one base different, this is likely a read error. The chain is built from TRBV6-9 and TRBJ1-1, with D maybe TRBD1 (6 bases). Germline V gene lookup returns CDR1 MNHGY and CDR2 SVAAGI. The CDR3 covers 15 residues. CDR3 sequence reads: CASSSTGGQKTEPFF. In DNA, the CDR3 is TGTGCCAGCAGTTCGACAGGAGGTCAAAAGACTGAACCTTTCTTT.

This chain links TRBV5-1 with TRBJ1-1; maybe TRBD1 (6 bases). The V and J ends lost 1 base and 3 bases respectively, with 13 bases between them. Germline CDR1 and CDR2: SGHRS and YFSETQ. The CDR3 length is 15 residues. CDR3 nucleotide sequence: TGCGCCAGCAGCTTGATACAGGGTGGTGACACTGAAGCTTTCTTT. It encodes CASSLIQGGDTEAFF.

In the case of this clonotype: At one of its ends the junction is not consistent with the germline gene, which may arise from a read error. This CDR3 is CAISLRCSYEQYF. CDR3 bases: TGTGCCATCAGTTTAAGGTGTAGCTACGAGCAGTACTTC. The V gene is TRBV27, the J gene TRBJ2-7, with unresolved D. CDR3 length equals 13 residues. Germline CDR1 reads MNHEY; CDR2 reads SMNVEV (reference sequence).

The gene calls are TRBV7-3 and TRBJ2-1; D assignment may be TRBD1 or TRBD2 (5 bases each). Trimming took off 1 base at V and 0 bases at J, with 16 bases between the two ends. The germline V gene has CDR1 SGHTA and CDR2 FQGTGA. There are 18 residues in the CDR3. The CDR3 loop is CASSLMGVGTSSYNEQFF. The CDR3 DNA sequence: TGTGCCAGCAGCTTAATGGGTGTGGGGACGAGCTCCTACAATGAGCAGTTCTTC.

By share, this clonotype counts as medium-sized. The genes are TRBV6-1 and TRBJ2-7, with 11 bases lining up with TRBD2. V lost 6 bases and J lost 1; bases outside the gene matches: 5. Germline assignment: CDR1 MNHNS and CDR2 SASEGT. The CDR3 is 15 amino acids. CDR3 DNA sequence: TGTGCCAGCAGCCCACTAGCGGGAGTTTCCTACGAGCAGTACTTC. Its translation: CASSPLAGVSYEQYF.

This clonotype qualifies as medium-sized. J is TRBJ2-7 and V is TRBV7-6; D gene ambiguous. V lost 5 bases and J lost 3, with 11 bases in between. The CDR3 runs 13 residues. Per the germline V gene, CDR1 is SGHVS and CDR2 is FNYEAQ. Here the CDR3 DNA reads TGTGCCAGCAGCAAAGGACCTAACTACGAGCAGTACTTC. This translates into CASSKGPNYEQYF.

This clonotype was seen repeatedly, ten times or more. The CDR3 spells CASTPSGGRYEQFF. Here the CDR3 DNA reads TGTGCCAGTACCCCTAGCGGGGGGCGGTATGAGCAGTTCTTC. J is TRBJ2-1 and V is TRBV19, with TRBD2 matching over 11 bases. CDR1 is LNHDA, CDR2 SQIVND, per germline (reference sequence). V was clipped by 7 bases and J by 8 bases; unmatched bases: 7. There are 14 residues in the CDR3.

Remarks on this clonotype: The germline gene is not matched at one end of the junction; a read error may be the cause. This chain connects TRBV12-3 or TRBV12-4 to TRBJ1-2, with 9 bases aligning to TRBD1. This CDR3 is 15 amino acids long. The CDR3 loop reads CTSSLAWGQGYGYTF. The CDR3, as DNA: TGTACCAGCAGTTTAGCTTGGGGACAGGGATATGGCTACACCTTC.

This clonotype appeared a few times. This may be a read error, as it is one base from a much larger clone. This CDR3 is missing its conserved last phenylalanine or tryptophan, likely due to a read error. V gene TRBV14 combines with J gene TRBJ1-1; unclear D gene. This CDR3 is built from 14 residues. CDR1 SGHDN and CDR2 FVKESK come from the germline V gene. V was cut by 3 bases and J by 2 bases, with 10 bases left in between. For the CDR3, the DNA is TGTGCCAGCAGCCATATTTCCCTAAACACTGAAGCTTTCCTT. This gives the protein CASSHISLNTEAFL.

CDR3 coding DNA: TGTGCCACCAGTGACCAAGGACTAGCCTCCAATACGCAGTATTTT. The encoded protein is CATSDQGLASNTQYF. The chain carries TRBV24-1 and TRBJ2-3, with TRBD2 matching 8 bases. The CDR3 covers 15 residues. Looked up from germline, CDR1 is KGHDR and CDR2 is SFDVKD. V lost 4 bases and J lost 7; bases outside the gene matches: 9.

This clonotype was recorded many times. The V gene is TRBV6-1, the J gene TRBJ2-5; D not certain. Germline assignment: CDR1 MNHNS and CDR2 SASEGT. The CDR3 consists of 12 residues. V lost 6 bases to trimming and J lost 4 bases, with 9 bases between them. CDR3 nucleotide sequence: TGTGCCAGCAGGCACCTAGGAGAGACCCAGTACTTC. As protein: CASRHLGETQYF.

The rearrangement joins TRBV24-1 to TRBJ2-2; D might be TRBD1 or TRBD2, each matching 6 bases. There are 15 residues in the CDR3. Looked up from germline, CDR1 is KGHDR and CDR2 is SFDVKD. The ends were cut back, 3 bases at V and 3 bases at J, with 10 bases in the middle. The CDR3 loop is CATSDPGADTGELFF. The CDR3 DNA is TGTGCCACCAGTGATCCGGGGGCGGACACCGGGGAGCTGTTTTTT.

The sample holds many counts of this clonotype. The chain is built from TRBV7-9 and TRBJ1-3; D is ambiguous. Trimming took off 2 bases at V and 0 bases at J, with 8 bases between the two ends. From germline, CDR1 is SEHNR and CDR2 FQNEAQ (reference sequence). The CDR3 runs to 15 residues. Written as DNA, the CDR3 is TGTGCCAGCAGCTTATTCCCGAACTCTGGAAACACCATATATTTT. It encodes CASSLFPNSGNTIYF. Drawing the rest from reference TRBV7-9 and TRBJ1-3, the complete variable domain is DTGVSQNPRHKITKRGQNVTFRCDPISEHNRLYWYRQTLGQGPEFLTYFQNEAQLEKSRLLSDRFSAERPKGSFSTLEIQRTEQGDSAMYLCASSLFPNSGNTIYFGEGSWLTVV.

This clonotype came up once. The chain couples TRBV20-1 to TRBJ2-7, with D unclear. Between the trimmed V and J ends, which lost 5 bases and 6 bases, there was a span of 11 bases. Germline V gene data show CDR1 as DFQATT and CDR2 as SNEGSKA (reference sequence). CDR3 length: 11 residues. This CDR3 is CSAAPIREQYF. DNA for the CDR3: TGCAGTGCTGCGCCCATCCGCGAGCAGTACTTC.

This sequence joins TRBV5-1 and TRBJ2-1; TRBD2 agrees at 13 bases. V was pared by 5 bases and J by 8 bases, with 7 bases of the junction left unmatched. The CDR3 is 15 amino acids. The germline CDR1 and CDR2 sequences are SGHRS and YFSETQ. The CDR3 region has the DNA TGCGCCAGCAGTAGAGGGACTAGCGGGACTGATGAGCAGTTCTTC. The encoded protein is CASSRGTSGTDEQFF. The full variable domain, completed using reference TRBV5-1 and TRBJ2-1, is KAGVTQTPRYLIKTRGQQVTLSCSPISGHRSVSWYQQTPGQGLQFLFEYFSETQRNKGNFPGRFSGRQFSNSRSEMNVSTLELGDSALYLCASSRGTSGTDEQFFGPGTRLTVL.

About this clonotype: The likely explanation is a read error, given a far larger clone one base away. The rearrangement uses TRBV6-9 and TRBJ1-4, with 8 bases identical to TRBD1. V shed 3 bases, J shed 12 bases, and the junction held 0 bases outside the gene matches. The germline gives CDR1 MNHGY, CDR2 SVAAGI. This CDR3 region has 11 residues. CDR3 sequence: CASSYRGQLFF. Written as DNA, the CDR3 is TGTGCCAGCAGTTACAGGGGGCAACTGTTTTTT.

The chain links TRBV20-1 to TRBJ1-2, with D possibly being TRBD1 (5 bases). This CDR3 is built from 13 residues. Trimming shortened V by 6 bases and J by 1 base, and 12 bases separated the two germline ends. In germline, CDR1 is DFQATT, CDR2 SNEGSKA (reference sequence). CDR3 nucleotide sequence: TGCAGTGCGCCGGACATACTTAACTATGGCTACACCTTC. Protein product: CSAPDILNYGYTF.

This chain joins TRBV6-1 and TRBJ1-2, with 12 bases identical to TRBD1. The germline V gene has CDR1 MNHNS and CDR2 SASEGT. CDR3 size: 16 residues. V trimming: 6 bases; J trimming: 7 bases; junction bases outside the gene matches: 12. The CDR3 DNA sequence: TGTGCCAGCAGCCGACCCCTGGGACAGGGGGCGCGTGGCTACACCTTC. Translated, it gives CASSRPLGQGARGYTF.

This clonotype was seen a few times. The CDR3, as DNA: TGTGCCAGCAGTACCCCGGGACTAGCGGGACAAGAGCAGTTCTTC. Protein product: CASSTPGLAGQEQFF. The gene calls are TRBV12-3 or TRBV12-4 and TRBJ2-1, with 13 bases identical to TRBD2. The J segment lost 10 bases and the V segment lost 5 bases, leaving 8 bases of the junction unmatched. The CDR3 length is 15 residues.